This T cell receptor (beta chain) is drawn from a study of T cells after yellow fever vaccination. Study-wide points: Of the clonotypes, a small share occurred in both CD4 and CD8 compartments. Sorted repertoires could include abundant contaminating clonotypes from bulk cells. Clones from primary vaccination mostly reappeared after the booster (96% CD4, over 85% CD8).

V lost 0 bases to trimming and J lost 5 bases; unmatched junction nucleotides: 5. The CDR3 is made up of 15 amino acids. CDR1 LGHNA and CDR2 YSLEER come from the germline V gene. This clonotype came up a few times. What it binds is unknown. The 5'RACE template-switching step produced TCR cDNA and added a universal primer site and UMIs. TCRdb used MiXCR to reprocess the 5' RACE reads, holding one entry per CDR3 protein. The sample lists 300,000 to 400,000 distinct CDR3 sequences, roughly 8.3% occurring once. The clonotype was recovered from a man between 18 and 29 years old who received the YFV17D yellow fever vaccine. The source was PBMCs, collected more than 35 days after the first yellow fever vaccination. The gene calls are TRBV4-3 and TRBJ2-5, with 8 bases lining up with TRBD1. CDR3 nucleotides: TGCGCCAGCAGCCAAGACTGGACAGGGCGGGAGACCCAGTACTTC. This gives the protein CASSQDWTGRETQYF.